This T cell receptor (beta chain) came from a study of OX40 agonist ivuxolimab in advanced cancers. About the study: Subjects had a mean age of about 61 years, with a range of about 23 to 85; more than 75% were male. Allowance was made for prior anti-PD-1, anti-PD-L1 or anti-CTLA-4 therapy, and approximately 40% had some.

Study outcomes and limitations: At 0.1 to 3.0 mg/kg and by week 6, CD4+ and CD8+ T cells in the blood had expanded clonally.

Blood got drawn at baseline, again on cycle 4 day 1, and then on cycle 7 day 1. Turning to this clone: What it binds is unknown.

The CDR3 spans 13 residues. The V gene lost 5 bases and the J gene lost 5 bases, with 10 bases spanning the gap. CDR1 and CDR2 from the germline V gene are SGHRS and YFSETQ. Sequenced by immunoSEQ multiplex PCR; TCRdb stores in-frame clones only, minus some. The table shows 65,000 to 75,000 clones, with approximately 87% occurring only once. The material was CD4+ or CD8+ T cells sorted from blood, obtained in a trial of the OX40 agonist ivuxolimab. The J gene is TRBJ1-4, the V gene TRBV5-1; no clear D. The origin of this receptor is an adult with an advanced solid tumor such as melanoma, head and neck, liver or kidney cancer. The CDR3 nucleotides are TGCGCCAGCAGTCTCTGGAAGAATGAAAAACTGTTTTTT. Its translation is CASSLWKNEKLFF.